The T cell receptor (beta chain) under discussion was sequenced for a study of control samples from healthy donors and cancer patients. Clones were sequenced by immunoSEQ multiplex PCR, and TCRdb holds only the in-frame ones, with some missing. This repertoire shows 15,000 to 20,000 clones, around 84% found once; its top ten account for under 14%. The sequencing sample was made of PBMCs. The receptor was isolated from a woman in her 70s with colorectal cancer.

CDR3 in amino acids: CASSAAREEKLFF. The CDR3 DNA is TGTGCCAGCAGCGCCGCACGGGAGGAAAAACTGTTTTTT. The V and J genes are TRBV5-4 and TRBJ1-4, with D hard to call. This CDR3 spans 13 amino acids. V lost 4 bases and J lost 8, with 12 bases in between. CDR1 and CDR2 from the germline V gene are SGHNT and YYREEE (reference sequence).